The text below deals with one TCR beta chain. What it binds is not known. The data stem from a study of CXCR3-negative and CXCR3-positive naive CD8 T cells. Whole-study findings and limits: Both of the naive subsets showed about the same high diversity, but memory CD8+ cells had much less.

All TRB cDNA libraries came from 5' RACE performed with UMI labels. One entry per CDR3 protein, without DNA, is what TCRdb gives after re-calling the 5' RACE reads. The sample shows about 62,000 distinct CDR3 sequences, and about 4.6% sits with its ten largest clones. CDR1 and CDR2 (germline): KGHSH, LQKENI. This CDR3 region has 14 residues. The sequenced sample consisted of naive CXCR3- CD8+ T cells from blood. The subset denotes: CD45RO-CCR7+CD27+CD95- naive CD8+ T cells lacking CXCR3 (TNR3-). This chain joins TRBV18 and TRBJ1-2. The source is a human donor in good health. Some clones in this sample may be carry-over from other donors' samples. CDR3 protein: CASSPLGGIDGYTF.